This T cell receptor (beta chain) originates from a study of shared clonotypes between healthy human individuals (dated by TCRdb to the early 2020s). For context, the study as a whole: Three men and a couple of women, aged 18 to 49 years, made up the cohort. Blood TCR repertoires of a handful of healthy adults were deeply sequenced to estimate repertoire size and the extent of clonotype sharing between individuals. To increase sequencing depth and limit assay-specific biases, different laboratories used diverse techniques to prepare libraries and sequence TCR repertoires. Between about 0.85 and 10 billion PBMCs per donor were obtained by leukapheresis.

Counted from cysteine to phenylalanine, this CDR3 has 18 amino acids. Only the CDR3 region is kept as DNA, spanning 54 bases read in frame from base 1. CDR1 and CDR2, per the germline V gene, are SGHRS and YFSETQ. Overall results and qualifications from the work: Because the study included a small number of donors, the genetic and exposure-history diversity represented was limited. Pairwise subsampling indicated that sequencing depth was expected to affect the degree of clonotype sharing among donors. Sampling was restricted to blood, and TCR repertoires in tissues likely differ from the TCR repertoires found in blood.

The donors were healthy, HIV-negative adults who had no recently reported acute infections or vaccinations. Every donor was a Caucasian adult residing in Nashville, Tennessee, USA. In the unsorted samples, 70 million to 95 million PBMCs were counted, and genomic DNA was extracted using the QIAamp DNA Blood Mini kit. Blood was collected by leukapheresis, and PBMCs were isolated by Ficoll-Histopaque density gradient centrifugation and then cryopreserved in liquid nitrogen vapor phase. This clone came up once. Its antigen remains unidentified. This likely came from a read error, as a far larger clone is one base away. At the DNA level, this CDR3 is encoded by other sequences in the same sample as well. TCR CDR3 regions were amplified from genomic DNA by multiplex PCR using the deep immunoSEQ assay. Extracted genomic DNA from each cell subset was distributed evenly across all wells of several immunoSEQ 96-well plates, and each plate was treated as a replicate. For unsorted PBMC, 300 ng of genomic DNA, equivalent to approximately 28,000 T cell genomes, went into each replicate PCR. Genomic DNA from unsorted PBMC was sequenced over ten immunoSEQ deep assay plates. The purified libraries were quantified using a Qubit 3.0 fluorometer, sized with a Bioanalyzer 2100, and then quantified again using the KAPA Library Quantification kit. Every immunoSEQ 96-well plate was sequenced on a dedicated single-read 150-cycle Illumina NextSeq 550 flow cell. Per the source publication's procedure: Because only junctional sequences without quality scores were contained in the immunoSEQ output, filtering matching that applied to full-length reads could not be performed. To assign V/J genes and CDR3, sequences were annotated using PyIR, a Python wrapper for IgBLAST v1.9, with IMGT germline references. Reads were filtered out if the reads had weak V/J assignments (E-value above 1e-6), no CDR3, stop codons, out-of-frame junctions, or ambiguous translated residues. V3J clonotypes were defined as sequences sharing an identical inferred V gene, J gene, and CDR3 amino acid sequence. Percentage overlap between repertoires was calculated by dividing the number of shared unique clonotypes by the size of the smaller repertoire. Three approaches were used to assess repertoire richness: RTK rarefaction, the Chao1 estimator, and Recon v2.1 estimates of unobserved clonotypes. TCRdb limited this immuneACCESS table to in-frame rearrangements with V and J called. A share of clones is missing; checked studies link under half to unresolved V genes, and the rest is unexplained. V, J and clone size were drawn from that table, and D and trimming were deduced from the DNA. The sample yields approximately 500,000 clones; more than 75% were counted once. In total, the top ten clones hold around 13% of the sample.

The clonotype comes from a woman between 40 and 50 years old in good health. Some clones in this sample may be carry-over from other donors' samples. Sequenced input: PBMCs. Rearrangement joined TRBV5-1 to TRBJ1-5, and 7 junction bases match TRBD1. The CDR3 protein is CASSPTVGGASSNQPQHF. The DNA sequence is TGCGCCAGCAGCCCGACGGTAGGGGGCGCGAGTAGCAATCAGCCCCAACATTTT.